Presented here are 29 T cell receptor beta chains from one specimen sequenced in a study of monozygotic twins with inflammatory bowel disease (dated by TCRdb to about 2019). Library prep was done by 5' RACE. The instrument was an Illumina HiSeq 2500. With the reads reprocessed by TCRdb, a single entry stands for each CDR3 protein sequence and no DNA is reported. The sample table on file contains some 400,000 distinct CDR3 sequences. The ten largest clones capture more than 2% of the sample. The specimen sequenced was blood. The receptors were sampled from a human donor with ulcerative colitis or Crohn's disease, or a healthy co-twin of an affected twin (not recorded which).

The V gene is TRBV9, the J gene TRBJ2-2; TCRdb calls TRBD1, which cannot be checked without DNA. The CDR3 spans 15 residues. The germline V gene encodes CDR1 SGDLS and CDR2 YYNGEE. The CDR3 sequence: CASRSGGSDTGELFF. Full variable domain (missing parts from reference TRBV9 and TRBJ2-2): DSGVTQTPKHLITATGQRVTLRCSPRSGDLSVYWYQQSLDQGLQFLIQYYNGEERAKGNILERFSAQQFPDLHSELNLSSLELGDSALYFCASRSGGSDTGELFFGEGSRLTVL.

The J gene is TRBJ2-3, the V gene TRBV10-3; as DNA is missing, the TRBD2 call by TCRdb cannot be tested. The CDR3 sequence is 13 residues long. The germline CDR1 and CDR2 sequences are ENHRY and SYGVKD. The CDR3 region is CAISAATGDTQYF.

The CDR3 sequence is CASSHPYNEQFF. The J gene is TRBJ2-1, the V gene TRBV4-2. The CDR3 is 12 amino acids. The germline CDR1 and CDR2 sequences are LGHNA and YNFKEQ.

The chain links TRBV12-3 or TRBV12-4 to TRBJ2-1; TCRdb designates TRBD2, a call that cannot be tested without DNA. The CDR3 totals 13 residues. The CDR3 sequence is CASSLALGGLAFF.

The chain joins TRBV5-5 to TRBJ2-3; TCRdb returns TRBD1, unconfirmable since there is no DNA. The CDR3 sequence is 14 residues long. Per germline, CDR1 SGHKS and CDR2 YYEKEE (reference sequence). The CDR3 region is CASSFLSRSDTQYF.

The chain recombines TRBV11-3 with TRBJ2-1. CDR3 length: 12 residues. Germline V gene sequence: CDR1 SGHNT, CDR2 YENEEA. CDR3 sequence reads: CASSMDFNEQFF.

V gene TRBV2 combines with J gene TRBJ2-7; TCRdb outputs TRBD2, but without DNA this stays unchecked. This CDR3 is 14 amino acids long. Germline values: CDR1 SNHLY, CDR2 FYNNEI. The CDR3: CASSAEGGAYEQYF. Full variable domain (remainder filled in from reference TRBV2 and TRBJ2-7): EPEVTQTPSHQVTQMGQEVILRCVPISNHLYFYWYRQILGQKVEFLVSFYNNEISEKSEIFDDQFSVERPDGSNFTLKIRSTKLEDSAMYFCASSAEGGAYEQYFGPGTRLTVT.

V is TRBV29-1 and J is TRBJ2-7; absent DNA, TCRdb's TRBD1 call cannot be checked. The CDR3 is 14 amino acids. CDR1 and CDR2 (germline): SQVTM, ANQGSEA. CDR3 region: CSSPPGQRGYEQYF.

The CDR3 loop is CASSLGQGGGQETQYF. The J gene is TRBJ2-5, the V gene TRBV7-2; the D call from TCRdb, TRBD1, cannot be confirmed without DNA. The CDR3 has 16 amino acids. Germline V gene lookup returns CDR1 SGHTA and CDR2 FQGNSA.

The rearrangement uses TRBV20-1 and TRBJ2-7; lacking DNA, the TRBD2 call made by TCRdb goes unchecked. CDR1 DFQATT and CDR2 SNEGSKA come from the germline V gene (reference sequence). The CDR3 covers 14 residues. This chain's CDR3 is CSALHAGGNYEQYF.

This CDR3 reads CASSQGYRAYEQYF. This chain links TRBV3-1 with TRBJ2-7; the D call of TRBD1 rests on TCRdb alone, since no DNA is present to check it. CDR1 and CDR2 from the germline V gene are LGHDT and YNNKEL (reference sequence). The CDR3 sequence is 14 residues long.

The chain has TRBV11-2 and TRBJ2-1; TCRdb proposes TRBD2, but this gene call is untestable without DNA. CDR1 SGHAT and CDR2 FQNNGV come from the germline V gene. The CDR3 sequence is 19 residues long. The CDR3 sequence is CASTKGLAGGGRFVNEQFF.

The rearrangement links TRBV6-4 to TRBJ2-6; TCRdb selects TRBD2, and the lack of DNA leaves this call unchecked. Germline CDR1 reads MRHNA; CDR2 reads SNTAGT. CDR3 length: 18 amino acids. This CDR3 is CASSDPRGRGTGANVLTF.

The chain is built from TRBV7-2 and TRBJ2-7; TCRdb selects TRBD2, and the lack of DNA leaves this call unchecked. The CDR3 extends over 14 amino acids. Germline lookup yields CDR1 SGHTA and CDR2 FQGNSA. The CDR3 here is CASSLANRGYEQYF.

This sequence joins TRBV5-1 and TRBJ1-5; TCRdb names TRBD1, which stays unverified in the absence of DNA. Germline CDR1 is SGHRS and CDR2 is YFSETQ. The CDR3 runs to 15 residues. Here the CDR3 reads CASSEGQGGNQPQHF. Together with reference TRBV5-1 and TRBJ1-5, the CDR3 gives the full variable domain: KAGVTQTPRYLIKTRGQQVTLSCSPISGHRSVSWYQQTPGQGLQFLFEYFSETQRNKGNFPGRFSGRQFSNSRSEMNVSTLELGDSALYLCASSEGQGGNQPQHFGDGTRLSIL.

V gene TRBV20-1 combines with J gene TRBJ2-3. The germline CDR1 and CDR2 sequences are DFQATT and SNEGSKA (reference sequence). The CDR3 is made up of 13 amino acids. This chain's CDR3 is CSALSPYTDTQYF.

The chain has TRBV19 and TRBJ2-3; there is no DNA to check the TCRdb D call of TRBD1. CDR1 is LNHDA, CDR2 SQIVND, per germline (reference sequence). This CDR3 contains 14 residues. The CDR3 sequence is CASTSGPLTDTQYF.

The CDR3 reads CATSDRDMDYNEQFF. J is TRBJ2-1 and V is TRBV24-1; TCRdb's D call of TRBD1 is untestable without DNA. Germline V gives CDR1 KGHDR, CDR2 SFDVKD. This CDR3 comprises 15 residues.

V and J are TRBV12-3 or TRBV12-4 and TRBJ1-5. The CDR3 covers 16 residues. This CDR3 reads CASSPVGVNGNQPQHF.

This rearrangement joins TRBV20-1 to TRBJ2-2; TCRdb gives TRBD2 as the D gene, but with no DNA this cannot be confirmed. The CDR3 contains 14 residues. Looked up from germline, CDR1 is DFQATT and CDR2 is SNEGSKA (reference sequence). CDR3: CSARGTSGVGELFF.

This chain connects TRBV4-1 to TRBJ2-1; TCRdb lists TRBD1, though no DNA is available to test this call. The germline gives CDR1 MGHRA, CDR2 YSYEKL. This CDR3 is built from 15 residues. The CDR3 protein is CASSQVMSDYNEQFF.

The chain is built from TRBV20-1 and TRBJ2-2; TCRdb selects TRBD2, and the lack of DNA leaves this call unchecked. The CDR3 totals 15 residues. Germline CDR1 reads DFQATT; CDR2 reads SNEGSKA (reference sequence). The CDR3 sequence is CSARNSGTNTGELFF.

The chain is built from TRBV21-1 and TRBJ1-1; TCRdb's assignment of TRBD1 cannot be checked, as there is no DNA. TRBV21-1 is noted as a pseudogene. This CDR3 comprises 17 residues. CDR3 amino acids: CASSPILGRTKNTEAFF.

The J gene is TRBJ2-3, the V gene TRBV5-1. Germline CDR1 and CDR2: SGHRS and YFSETQ. This CDR3 spans 15 amino acids. The CDR3 spells CASSLKEQNTDTQYF.

V gene TRBV9 combines with J gene TRBJ2-7; TCRdb picks TRBD1, but there is no DNA to check that call. The CDR3 sequence is 16 residues long. Germline values: CDR1 SGDLS, CDR2 YYNGEE. CDR3 in amino acids: CASSVRGTSDSYEQYF.

The chain uses TRBV11-2 and TRBJ2-4; TCRdb reports TRBD1, a call that lacks DNA to check it against. CDR1 SGHAT and CDR2 FQNNGV come from the germline V gene. The CDR3 is made up of 14 amino acids. CDR3 region: CASSSDRIENIQYF.

This rearrangement joins TRBV20-1 to TRBJ2-7; TCRdb designates TRBD2, a call that cannot be tested without DNA. CDR3 length: 13 amino acids. Germline V gene lookup returns CDR1 DFQATT and CDR2 SNEGSKA (reference sequence). The CDR3 sequence: CSARREGLDEQYF.

This rearrangement joins TRBV10-3 to TRBJ2-1; the D call from TCRdb, TRBD1, cannot be confirmed without DNA. CDR3 length: 14 amino acids. Germline V gives CDR1 ENHRY, CDR2 SYGVKD. The CDR3 sequence is CAIRPGGGLNEQFF.

CDR3 amino acids: CASRMVRTDTQYF. The rearrangement uses TRBV6-5 and TRBJ2-3. The CDR3 is 13 residues long. Germline V gene sequence: CDR1 MNHEY, CDR2 SVGAGI.